This T cell receptor beta chain came from a study of blood T cell repertoires in COVID-19 (TCRdb year 2020). At the level of the whole study: Collaborator samples came from the United States, Italy and Spain and covered acute and convalescent phases of COVID-19. Deeply sampled blood TCRbeta repertoires from subjects exposed to, actively infected with, or recovered from COVID-19 were included in the dataset. The material from the prospective study consisted of cDNA or gDNA derived from T cells, B-cell-depleted T cells, or PBMCs. The repertoires were released in a freely available public database meant as a resource for research on the immune response to SARS-CoV-2. Samples were obtained from the ongoing ImmuneRACE study (first 160 participants) and from 1,254 subjects provided by 6 global collaborators. Sample metadata almost always included a de-identified subject ID, COVID-19 status, age in years and sex. HLA class I and class II types, where available, came from metadata supplied by the sample provider rather than from assay-based typing. On the study overall, not on this receptor specifically: The quantity of clinical and demographic metadata differed by source and by participant and was supplied without curation.

Participants in the prospective study were aged roughly 18 to 100 years, lived in more than 20 United States geographic areas, and enrolled through a virtual design. In the prospective study, cohorts were assigned on the basis of participant-reported clinical history obtained from a screening survey and a study questionnaire. ImmuneRACE Cohort 3 recovered participants were defined by two consecutive negative NP/OP PCR tests, healthcare professional clearance, or symptom resolution. Each participant in the prospective study had whole blood, serum and a nasopharyngeal or oropharyngeal swab collected by mobile phlebotomists. Over a roughly two-month period, participants in the prospective study had the option of providing additional blood draws and questionnaires. Before DNA extraction, prospective study blood samples were shipped either frozen or at room temperature. The immunoSEQ Assay, a bias-controlled multiplex PCR, was used to amplify TCRbeta CDR3 regions from genomic DNA. The paper's processing steps were these. Nucleated cell counts per sample were estimated from amplification of reference gene primers within the assay. Sequence reads were collapsed and filtered to measure the absolute abundance of every unique TCRbeta CDR3 rearrangement. Productive Simpson clonality was computed per sample as the square root of Simpson's diversity index over productive rearrangements. This immuneACCESS table, as held by TCRdb, lists in-frame sequences with V and J called but not all clones. Of the missing ones, under half trace to an unresolved V gene in checked studies; the others have no known cause. V, J and clone size are taken as reported in that table, and D and trimming were inferred from the DNA itself. A total of 200,000 to 250,000 clones appear in this sample, under 90% of them only once. The top ten constitute 3% to 4% of the sample.

On this clone: Its antigen target is currently unknown. No base qualities exist here, and no much larger clone lies one base off it.

Sequenced material: PBMCs or T cells enriched from blood (not recorded which). This TCR was recovered from a woman aged 60-70 years who had recovered from COVID-19.

CDR3 loop: CASSSGGQIYNEQFF. Here is the DNA: TGTGCCAGCAGCTCGGGGGGGCAGATCTACAATGAGCAGTTCTTC. The chain employs TRBV7-3 and TRBJ2-1; 8 bases in the middle match TRBD2. Measured from the cysteine to the phenylalanine, the CDR3 is 15 residues long. The kept DNA is CDR3 alone, 45 bases in frame from the first base. Trimmed from V: 4 bases; trimmed from J: 3 bases; junction bases lacking a gene match: 5. According to the germline V gene, CDR1 reads SGHTA and CDR2 reads FQGTGA.